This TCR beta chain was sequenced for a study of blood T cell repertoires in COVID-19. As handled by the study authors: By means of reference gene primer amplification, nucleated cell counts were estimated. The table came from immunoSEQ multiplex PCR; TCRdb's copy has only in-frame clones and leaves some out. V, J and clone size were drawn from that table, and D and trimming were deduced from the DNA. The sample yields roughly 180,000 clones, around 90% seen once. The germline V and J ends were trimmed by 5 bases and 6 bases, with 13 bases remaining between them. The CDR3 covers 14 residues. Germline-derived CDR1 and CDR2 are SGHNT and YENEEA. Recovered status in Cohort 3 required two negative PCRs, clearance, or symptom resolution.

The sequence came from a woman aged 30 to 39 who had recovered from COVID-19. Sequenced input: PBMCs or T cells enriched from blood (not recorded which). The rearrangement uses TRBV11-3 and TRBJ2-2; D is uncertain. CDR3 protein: CASSPVRKPGELFF. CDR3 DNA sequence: TGTGCCAGCAGCCCCGTGAGAAAGCCCGGGGAGCTGTTTTTT.